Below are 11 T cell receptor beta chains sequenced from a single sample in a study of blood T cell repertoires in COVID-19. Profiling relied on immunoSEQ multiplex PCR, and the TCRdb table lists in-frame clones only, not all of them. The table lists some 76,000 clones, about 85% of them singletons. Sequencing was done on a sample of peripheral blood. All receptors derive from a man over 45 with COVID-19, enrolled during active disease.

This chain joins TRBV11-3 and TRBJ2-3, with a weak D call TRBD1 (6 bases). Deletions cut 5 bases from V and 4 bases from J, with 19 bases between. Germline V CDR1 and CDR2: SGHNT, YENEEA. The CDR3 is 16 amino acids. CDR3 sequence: CASSQRRGLGPDTQYF. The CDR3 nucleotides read TGTGCCAGCAGCCAGCGCAGGGGTTTGGGCCCAGATACGCAGTATTTT.

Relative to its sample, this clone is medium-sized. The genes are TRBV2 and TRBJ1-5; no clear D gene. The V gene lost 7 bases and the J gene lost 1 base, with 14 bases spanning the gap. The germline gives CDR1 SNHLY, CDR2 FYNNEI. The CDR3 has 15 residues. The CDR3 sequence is CASMRSRESNQPQHF. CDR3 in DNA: TGTGCCAGCATGCGCTCGAGGGAAAGCAATCAGCCCCAGCATTTT.

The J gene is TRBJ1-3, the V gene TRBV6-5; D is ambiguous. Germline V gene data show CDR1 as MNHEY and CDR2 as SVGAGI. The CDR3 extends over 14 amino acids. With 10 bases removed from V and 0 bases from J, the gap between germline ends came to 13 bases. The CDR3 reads CATLRQPSGNTIYF. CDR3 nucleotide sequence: TGTGCCACGCTCAGGCAACCCTCTGGAAACACCATATATTTT.

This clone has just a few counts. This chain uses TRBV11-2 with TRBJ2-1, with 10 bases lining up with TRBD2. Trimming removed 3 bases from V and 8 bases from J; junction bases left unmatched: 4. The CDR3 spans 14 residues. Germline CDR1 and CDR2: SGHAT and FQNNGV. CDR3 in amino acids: CASSFLAGDYEQFF. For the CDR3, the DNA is TGTGCCAGCAGCTTCCTAGCGGGAGACTATGAGCAGTTCTTC.

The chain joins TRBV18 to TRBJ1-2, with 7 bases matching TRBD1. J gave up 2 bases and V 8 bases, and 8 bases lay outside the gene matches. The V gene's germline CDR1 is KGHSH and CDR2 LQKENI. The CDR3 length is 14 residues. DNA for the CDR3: TGTGCCAGCAAGCCGGGACAGCAAAACTATGGCTACACCTTC. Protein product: CASKPGQQNYGYTF. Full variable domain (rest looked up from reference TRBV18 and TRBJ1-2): NAGVMQNPRHLVRRRGQEARLRCSPMKGHSHVYWYRQLPEEGLKFMVYLQKENIIDESGMPKERFSAEFPKEGPSILRIQQVVRGDSAAYFCASKPGQQNYGYTFGSGTRLTVV.

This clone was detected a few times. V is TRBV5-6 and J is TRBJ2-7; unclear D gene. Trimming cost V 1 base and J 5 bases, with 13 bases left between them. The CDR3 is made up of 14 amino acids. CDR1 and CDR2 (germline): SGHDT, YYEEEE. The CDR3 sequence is CASSLTGPKDEQYF. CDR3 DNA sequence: TGTGCCAGCAGCTTGACGGGTCCCAAGGACGAGCAGTACTTC.

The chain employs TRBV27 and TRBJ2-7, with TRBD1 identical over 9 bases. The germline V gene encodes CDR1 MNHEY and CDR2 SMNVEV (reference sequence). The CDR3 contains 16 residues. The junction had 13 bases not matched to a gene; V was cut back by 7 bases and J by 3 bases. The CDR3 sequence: CASTNSGTGLFYEQYF. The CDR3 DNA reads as TGTGCCAGCACTAACTCCGGGACAGGGCTTTTCTACGAGCAGTACTTC.

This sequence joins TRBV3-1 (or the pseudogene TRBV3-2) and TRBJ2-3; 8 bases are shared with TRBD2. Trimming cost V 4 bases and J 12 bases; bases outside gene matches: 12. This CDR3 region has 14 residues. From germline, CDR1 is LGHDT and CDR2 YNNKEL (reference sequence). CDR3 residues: CASSPPLSGEGQYF. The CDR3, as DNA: TGTGCCAGCAGCCCACCTCTTAGCGGGGAGGGACAGTATTTT.

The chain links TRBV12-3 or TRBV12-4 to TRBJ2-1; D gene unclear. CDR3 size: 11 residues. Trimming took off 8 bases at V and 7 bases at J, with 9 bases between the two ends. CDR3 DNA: TGTGCCAGCGGCCCGTGGAATGAGCAGTTCTTC. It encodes CASGPWNEQFF.

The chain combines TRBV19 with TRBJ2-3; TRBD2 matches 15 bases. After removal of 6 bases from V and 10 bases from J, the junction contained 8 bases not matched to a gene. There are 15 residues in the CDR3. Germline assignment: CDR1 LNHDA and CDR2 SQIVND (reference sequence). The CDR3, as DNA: TGTGCCAGTAGGAAGGGGACTAGCGGGAGGTCACCGCAGTATTTT. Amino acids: CASRKGTSGRSPQYF.

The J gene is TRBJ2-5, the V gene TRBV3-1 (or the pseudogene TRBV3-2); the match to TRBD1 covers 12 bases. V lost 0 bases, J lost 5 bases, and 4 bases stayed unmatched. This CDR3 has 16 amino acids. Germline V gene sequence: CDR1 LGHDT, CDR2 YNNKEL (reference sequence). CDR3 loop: CASSQDGTGGGETQYF. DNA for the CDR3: TGTGCCAGCAGCCAAGACGGGACAGGGGGCGGGGAGACCCAGTACTTC.